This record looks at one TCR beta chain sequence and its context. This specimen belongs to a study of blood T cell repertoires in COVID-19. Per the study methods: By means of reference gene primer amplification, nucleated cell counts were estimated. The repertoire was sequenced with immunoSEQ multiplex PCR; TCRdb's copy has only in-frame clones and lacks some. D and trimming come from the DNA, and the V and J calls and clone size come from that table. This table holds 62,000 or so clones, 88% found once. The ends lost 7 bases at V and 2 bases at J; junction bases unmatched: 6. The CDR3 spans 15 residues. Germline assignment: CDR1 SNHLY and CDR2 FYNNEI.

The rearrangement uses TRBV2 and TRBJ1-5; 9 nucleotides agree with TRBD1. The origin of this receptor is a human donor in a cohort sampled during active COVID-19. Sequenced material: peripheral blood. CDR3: CASKGQGRGNQPQHF. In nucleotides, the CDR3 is TGTGCCAGCAAGGGACAGGGTAGGGGCAATCAGCCCCAGCATTTT. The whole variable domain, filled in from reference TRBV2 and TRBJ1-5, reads EPEVTQTPSHQVTQMGQEVILRCVPISNHLYFYWYRQILGQKVEFLVSFYNNEISEKSEIFDDQFSVERPDGSNFTLKIRSTKLEDSAMYFCASKGQGRGNQPQHFGDGTRLSIL.